Listed here are 8 T cell receptor beta chains from one sample, sequenced in a study of CD8 T cells in Susac syndrome. With random hexamers, 0.5 to 1 ug RNA was reverse transcribed. TCRdb re-called the immunoSEQ multiplex PCR reads with MiXCR, one entry per CDR3 protein. This sample has about 76,000 distinct CDR3 sequences, with around nine tenths found just once. Sequenced: CD8+ T cells from PBMCs. Receptors originate from a human donor with multiple sclerosis.

J is TRBJ2-4 and V is TRBV3-1; no definite D call. Germline V gene data show CDR1 as LGHDT and CDR2 as YNNKEL (reference sequence). The ends were cut back, 3 bases at V and 8 bases at J, with 14 bases in the middle. CDR3 size: 14 residues. In nucleotides, the CDR3 is TGTGCCAGCAGCCAGGGTCCTAGGGATGACATTCAGTACTTC. Translated: CASSQGPRDDIQYF.

This chain joins TRBV2 and TRBJ1-5; possibly TRBD1 for D (6 bases). The germline V gene encodes CDR1 SNHLY and CDR2 FYNNEI. The length of the CDR3 is 14 residues. Trimming took off 8 bases at V and 5 bases at J, with 16 bases between the two ends. The CDR3 region has the DNA TGTGCCAGCTCCCCCCGACGGGGGCATCAGCCCCAGCATTTT. This codes for CASSPRRGHQPQHF.

V usage is TRBV7-2 and J usage is TRBJ2-7; 10 positions agree with TRBD2. The CDR3 loop spans 14 amino acids. The germline gives CDR1 SGHTA, CDR2 FQGNSA. V shed 3 bases, J shed 2 bases, and the junction held 1 base outside the gene matches. CDR3 DNA sequence: TGTGCCAGCAGCTTTGGACTAGCGGCCTACGAGCAGTACTTC. Its translation: CASSFGLAAYEQYF. The full variable domain, with the rest looked up from reference TRBV7-2 and TRBJ2-7, is GAGVSQSPSNKVTEKGKDVELRCDPISGHTALYWYRQSLGQGLEFLIYFQGNSAPDKSGLPSDRFSAERTGGSVSTLTIQRTQQEDSAVYLCASSFGLAAYEQYFGPGTRLTVT.

The J gene is TRBJ2-4, the V gene TRBV11-2; D might be TRBD2 (5 bases). V lost 4 bases and J 1 base, leaving 11 bases between the germline ends. The CDR3 extends over 15 amino acids. Germline V gives CDR1 SGHAT, CDR2 FQNNGV. The CDR3 is CASSSTEGAKNIQYF. The CDR3 DNA follows: TGTGCCAGCAGCTCAACAGAGGGTGCCAAAAACATTCAGTACTTC. Supplemented by reference TRBV11-2 and TRBJ2-4, the full variable domain reads EAGVAQSPRYKIIEKRQSVAFWCNPISGHATLYWYQQILGQGPKLLIQFQNNGVVDDSQLPKDRFSAERLKGVDSTLKIQPAKLEDSAVYLCASSSTEGAKNIQYFGAGTRLSVL.

V usage is TRBV11-1 and J usage is TRBJ2-3; D might be TRBD1 (5 bases). The V gene lost 1 base and the J gene lost 0 bases, with 11 bases spanning the gap. This CDR3 has 16 residues. The germline V gene encodes CDR1 SGHAT and CDR2 FQDESV (reference sequence). The CDR3 bases are TGTGCCAGCAGCTTAGTTGACAGAGCTAGCACAGATACGCAGTATTTT. Amino acids: CASSLVDRASTDTQYF.

V is TRBV28 and J is TRBJ2-7, with a weak D call TRBD1 (6 bases). With 5 bases removed from V and 3 bases from J, the gap between germline ends came to 14 bases. Germline V CDR1 and CDR2: MDHEN, SYDVKM. The CDR3 sequence is 14 residues long. The CDR3 spells CASSPRDTLYEQYF. Written as DNA, the CDR3 is TGTGCCAGCAGTCCCCGGGACACCCTCTACGAGCAGTACTTC.

The chain has TRBV3-1 and TRBJ2-1; D uncertain. The germline V gene has CDR1 LGHDT and CDR2 YNNKEL (reference sequence). Trimming removed 4 bases at V and 5 bases at J, with 15 bases between. The CDR3 length is 15 residues. CDR3 protein: CASSPGSDDHNEQFF. The DNA of the CDR3 is TGTGCCAGCAGCCCAGGCTCTGACGACCACAATGAGCAGTTCTTC.

The chain uses TRBV7-6 and TRBJ1-6; D might be TRBD1 (6 bases). This CDR3 region has 19 residues. V dropped 1 base and J dropped 7 bases, with 23 bases sitting between them. Germline V gene lookup returns CDR1 SGHVS and CDR2 FNYEAQ. Here the CDR3 reads CASSLVDRRAVVKNSPLHF. DNA of the CDR3: TGTGCCAGCAGCTTAGTGGACAGAAGAGCGGTCGTTAAAAATTCACCCCTCCACTTT.